This TCR beta chain was sequenced during a study of control samples from healthy donors and cancer patients. Trimming removed 6 bases from V and 5 bases from J, with 16 bases in between. The CDR3 runs 14 residues. The germline gives CDR1 WSHSY, CDR2 SAAADI. The repertoire was sequenced with immunoSEQ multiplex PCR; TCRdb's copy has only in-frame clones and lacks some. Of over 150,000 clones in the sample, about nine tenths were seen once. Sequencing was carried out using blood. The receptor's source is a woman aged 40 to 50 in good health. J is TRBJ1-1 and V is TRBV10-2; D may be TRBD1 (5 bases). The CDR3 region is CASRDDWGPTEAFF. Here the CDR3 DNA reads TGCGCCAGCAGGGACGATTGGGGACCGACTGAAGCTTTCTTT.